The 5 T cell receptor beta chains below come from one sample, sequenced in a study of cytomegalovirus exposure and HLA in healthy donors. This PCR relied on a set of 60 Vbeta primers and 13 Jbeta primers. Data came from immunoSEQ multiplex PCR; TCRdb stores just in-frame clones and leaves some out. The table has 110,000 or so clones, 70% to 80% seen once. Sequenced sample: PBMCs. Source of these receptors: a woman in her twenties or thirties in good health and CMV-seropositive.

The chain links TRBV18 to TRBJ1-2, with 7 bases aligning to TRBD1. The germline V gene encodes CDR1 KGHSH and CDR2 LQKENI. The CDR3 has 17 residues. V gave up 0 bases and J gave up 2 bases; unmatched junction bases: 9. CDR3 sequence reads: CASSPPGQTETNYGYTF. The CDR3 bases are TGTGCCAGCTCACCACCGGGACAGACAGAGACAAACTATGGCTACACCTTC.

This sequence joins TRBV7-9 and TRBJ1-1; unclear D gene. This CDR3 spans 14 amino acids. Looked up from germline, CDR1 is SEHNR and CDR2 is FQNEAQ (reference sequence). Trimming removed 2 bases from V and 0 bases from J, with 7 bases in between. As DNA, the CDR3 is TGTGCCAGCAGCTTAATTCCCATGAACACTGAAGCTTTCTTT. The encoded protein is CASSLIPMNTEAFF.

This clone was detected only once. CDR3 bases: TGCGCCAGCAGCCCAAACCAACTAGCGGGAGTGCACAATGAGCAGTTCTTC. This encodes CASSPNQLAGVHNEQFF. The rearrangement links TRBV5-1 to TRBJ2-1; 11 nucleotides agree with TRBD2. The V and J ends lost 4 bases and 5 bases, in that order; junction bases with no gene match: 11. The CDR3 runs 17 residues. In germline, CDR1 is SGHRS, CDR2 YFSETQ. The full variable domain, rest sourced from reference TRBV5-1 and TRBJ2-1, is KAGVTQTPRYLIKTRGQQVTLSCSPISGHRSVSWYQQTPGQGLQFLFEYFSETQRNKGNFPGRFSGRQFSNSRSEMNVSTLELGDSALYLCASSPNQLAGVHNEQFFGPGTRLTVL.

The chain couples TRBV7-3 to TRBJ2-7, with 10 bases lining up with TRBD1. The CDR3 is made up of 13 amino acids. Germline V gives CDR1 SGHTA, CDR2 FQGTGA. V was clipped by 1 base and J by 6 bases; unmatched bases: 0. CDR3 nucleotide sequence: TGTGCCAGCAGCTTAAGGGACAGGGGCGAGCAGTACTTC. It is translated as CASSLRDRGEQYF.

CDR3 loop: CASSLQVTGSYEQYF. The CDR3 bases are TGCGCCAGCAGCTTGCAGGTAACAGGGTCCTACGAGCAGTACTTC. The chain combines TRBV5-1 with TRBJ2-5; D perhaps matches TRBD1 (6 bases). The J call may be wrong; the DNA end is better matched by TRBJ2-7. This CDR3 is built from 15 residues. Germline V gives CDR1 SGHRS, CDR2 YFSETQ.